This TCR beta chain was documented in a study of T cells in Graves' hyperthyroidism and ophthalmopathy. Study details: It was at initial diagnosis, before any treatment, that peripheral blood was collected. Study-level results: Among clonotypes expanded in thyroid above 0.001, most were also found in blood.

Regions amplified from RNA transcripts were the TCR beta CDR3 regions. First-round RT-PCR targeting the TCR CDR3 was performed with the HTBI primer set. From the multiplex PCR reads, TCRdb called clonotypes with MiXCR, one entry per CDR3 protein. Here the sample spans around 720,000 distinct CDR3 sequences, about a third being singletons. Disease duration under 2 months; hyperthyroidism patients were aged 18 to 65. PBMCs came from around 10 ml fresh peripheral blood. About this clonotype itself: Its antigen remains unknown.

The CDR3 length is 14 residues. V shed 5 bases and J shed 4 bases, with 12 bases lying between them. Germline values: CDR1 SEHNR, CDR2 FQNEAQ (reference sequence). The TCR sequence derives from a woman between 40 and 50 years old with Graves' hyperthyroidism. The rearrangement joins TRBV7-9 to TRBJ1-5; TRBD1 might be the D (5 bases). The sequenced sample was blood. CDR3 DNA: TGTGCCAGCAGCCCCCGGGGGAGGAATCAGCCCCAGCATTTT. This sequence encodes CASSPRGRNQPQHF.